Below, 6 T cell receptor beta chains from the same sample are listed, as sequenced in a study of blood T cell repertoires in COVID-19. The assay was immunoSEQ multiplex PCR, and TCRdb's table has in-frame clones only and misses some. Among some 130,000 clones listed, about 77% were seen once. Sequences were obtained from peripheral blood. The receptors here all came from a man older than 75 with acute or convalescent COVID-19.

This chain joins TRBV7-2 and TRBJ1-3; perhaps TRBD1 as D (5 bases). Germline V gene lookup returns CDR1 SGHTA and CDR2 FQGNSA. With 4 bases removed from V and 0 bases from J, the gap between germline ends came to 13 bases. The CDR3 is 16 residues long. CDR3 in amino acids: CASSSQRGNSGNTIYF. CDR3 nucleotide sequence: TGTGCCAGCAGCTCACAGCGGGGGAACTCTGGAAACACCATATATTTT.

The CDR3, as DNA: TGTGCCATCAGCCCCGGGACACAAGAGCAGTACTTC. Its translation: CAISPGTQEQYF. V usage is TRBV10-3 and J usage is TRBJ2-7, with D maybe TRBD1 (6 bases). CDR3 length equals 12 residues. V was cut by 6 bases and J by 7 bases, with 13 bases left in between. Germline loops: CDR1 ENHRY, CDR2 SYGVKD.

The rearrangement joins TRBV19 to TRBJ2-5, with a possible D match to TRBD1 (6 bases). There are 13 residues in the CDR3. V lost 5 bases, J lost 4 bases, and 11 bases lay in between. Germline V gives CDR1 LNHDA, CDR2 SQIVND (reference sequence). CDR3 residues: CASSSTGGETQYF. The CDR3 DNA reads as TGTGCCAGTAGTTCGACAGGAGGAGAGACCCAGTACTTC.

The chain couples TRBV5-5 to TRBJ1-1, with a possible D match to TRBD1 (6 bases). V lost 5 bases, J lost 11 bases, and 19 bases lay in between. Germline loops: CDR1 SGHKS, CDR2 YYEKEE (reference sequence). This CDR3 is 13 amino acids long. The CDR3 region is CASRRAGAARAFF. CDR3 in DNA: TGTGCCAGCAGGCGGGCAGGGGCGGCTCGTGCTTTCTTT.

Worth noting for this clone: The sample carries other DNA sequences with the same CDR3. The CDR3 reads CATSRDGQKNTGELFF. The CDR3 DNA reads TGTGCCACCAGCAGAGATGGCCAAAAGAACACCGGGGAGCTGTTTTTT. The genes are TRBV15 and TRBJ2-2; D not certain. This CDR3 is 16 amino acids long. Germline V gene lookup returns CDR1 LNHNV and CDR2 YYDKDF (reference sequence). Trimming took off 0 bases at V and 1 base at J, with 9 bases between the two ends.

The chain links TRBV19 to TRBJ2-2; maybe TRBD1 (5 bases). CDR3 length: 18 residues. With 0 bases removed from V and 3 bases from J, the gap between germline ends came to 17 bases. The germline CDR1 and CDR2 sequences are LNHDA and SQIVND (reference sequence). The CDR3 DNA follows: TGTGCCAGTAGTATAGATAAAGGCAGGGCCCCTGACACCGGGGAGCTGTTTTTT. Translating gives CASSIDKGRAPDTGELFF. Full variable domain (remainder filled in from reference TRBV19 and TRBJ2-2): DGGITQSPKYLFRKEGQNVTLSCEQNLNHDAMYWYRQDPGQGLRLIYYSQIVNDFQKGDIAEGYSVSREKKESFPLTVTSAQKNPTAFYLCASSIDKGRAPDTGELFFGEGSRLTVL.